A selection of T cell receptor beta chains follows, all from one sample in a study of HIV-infected patients and healthy controls. TCRdb re-analysed the 5' RACE reads in MiXCR, keeping a single row per CDR3 protein. The sample lists 8,000 to 10,000 distinct CDR3 sequences; more than 7% were seen once. The sample was blood, taken before antiretroviral therapy. These receptors were obtained from an adult with HIV infection. The donor label of this sample is uncertain. Each CDR3 is given with its conserved first and last residue. The D gene is left open where the match is weak. Not every row has a clone size; where given, it reads once, few, many or a size class.

d_gene: TRBD1
v_gene: TRBV6-6
abundance: many
j_gene: TRBJ1-2
CDR3nt: TGTGCCAGCAGGTCCCAGGGGGAGGGCTATGGCTACACCTTC
CDR3aa: CASRSQGEGYGYTF

d_gene: NA
v_gene: TRBV20-1
abundance: many
j_gene: TRBJ2-1
CDR3nt: TGCAGTGCTAGCACCGAGAGGATAAACAATGAGCAGTTCTTC
CDR3aa: CSASTERINNEQFF

d_gene: NA
v_gene: TRBV7-6
abundance: few
j_gene: TRBJ2-1
CDR3nt: TGTGCCAGCAGCGCGGGGCCGGCCAACCCCCCTAACAATGAGCAGTTCTTC
CDR3aa: CASSAGPANPPNNEQFF

d_gene: TRBD1
v_gene: TRBV20-1
abundance: many
j_gene: TRBJ2-2
CDR3nt: TGCAGTGCTAGAGCCGCAACATTTACAGGGGGCGTAACCGGGGAGCTGTTTTTT
CDR3aa: CSARAATFTGGVTGELFF

d_gene: NA
v_gene: TRBV7-2
abundance: many
j_gene: TRBJ1-2
CDR3nt: TGTGCCAGCAGCTTAGATGGACAGTATGGCTACACCTTC
CDR3aa: CASSLDGQYGYTF

d_gene: TRBD2
v_gene: TRBV19
abundance: many
j_gene: TRBJ2-3
CDR3nt: TGTGCCAGTAGTATAACCGGGACTAGCGGGGGGGCCAGAGATACGCAGTATTTT
CDR3aa: CASSITGTSGGARDTQYF

d_gene: NA
v_gene: TRBV6-6
abundance: many
j_gene: TRBJ1-1
CDR3nt: TGTGCCAGCAGTTGGGGACCTTCAACTAACACTGAAGCTTTCTTT
CDR3aa: CASSWGPSTNTEAFF

d_gene: TRBD1
v_gene: TRBV14
abundance: many
j_gene: TRBJ2-7
CDR3nt: TGTGCCAGCAGCCAGGATGACAGGGTCCACGAGCAGTACTTC
CDR3aa: CASSQDDRVHEQYF

d_gene: TRBD2
v_gene: TRBV2
abundance: many
j_gene: TRBJ2-3
CDR3nt: TGTGCCGGACGATCGGGGGGTGATACAGATACGCAGTATTTT
CDR3aa: CAGRSGGDTDTQYF

d_gene: NA
v_gene: TRBV12-3/TRBV12-4
abundance: NA
j_gene: TRBJ1-3
CDR3nt: TGTGCCAGCACCCACAGGGGAAACACCATATATTTT
CDR3aa: CASTHRGNTIYF

d_gene: NA
v_gene: TRBV5-1
abundance: many
j_gene: TRBJ1-1
CDR3nt: TGCGCCAGCAGCTTAGGGCCCGGCGGGATCGGCACTGAAGCTTTCTTT
CDR3aa: CASSLGPGGIGTEAFF

d_gene: NA
v_gene: TRBV11-2
abundance: NA
j_gene: TRBJ2-5
CDR3nt: TGTGCCAGCAGCTTAGCTGCGGGGGCCCAGGAGACCCAGTACTTC
CDR3aa: CASSLAAGAQETQYF

d_gene: NA
v_gene: TRBV25-1
abundance: many
j_gene: TRBJ1-1
CDR3nt: TGTGCCAGCAGTGAAAACGGGACACCCGAAGCTTTCTTT
CDR3aa: CASSENGTPEAFF

d_gene: TRBD1
v_gene: TRBV10-3
abundance: many
j_gene: TRBJ1-2
CDR3nt: TGTGCCATCAGAAGGACAGGGAGTAACTATGGCTACACCTTC
CDR3aa: CAIRRTGSNYGYTF

d_gene: NA
v_gene: TRBV4-1
abundance: NA
j_gene: TRBJ2-1
CDR3nt: TGCGCCAGCAGCCCACCCCAACTATACAATGAGCAGTTCTTC
CDR3aa: CASSPPQLYNEQFF

d_gene: TRBD1
v_gene: TRBV12-3/TRBV12-4
abundance: NA
j_gene: TRBJ2-1
CDR3nt: TGTGCCAGCAGTTTAGCACGGGACAGGGGACGCAATGAGCAGTTCTTC
CDR3aa: CASSLARDRGRNEQFF

d_gene: NA
v_gene: TRBV5-1
abundance: many
j_gene: TRBJ2-5
CDR3nt: TGCGCCAGCAGCTTGGCCGGGATTGGGGAGACCCAGTACTTC
CDR3aa: CASSLAGIGETQYF

d_gene: NA
v_gene: TRBV19
abundance: NA
j_gene: TRBJ1-1
CDR3nt: TGTGCCAGTAGTGTGGCCCAGTCCGCCGTTAACACTGAAGCTTTCTTT
CDR3aa: CASSVAQSAVNTEAFF

d_gene: NA
v_gene: TRBV6-6
abundance: many
j_gene: TRBJ1-5
CDR3nt: TGTGCCAGCAGTTACTCTCGTCCCGAGCAGCCCCAGCATTTT
CDR3aa: CASSYSRPEQPQHF

d_gene: TRBD2
v_gene: TRBV6-6
abundance: few
j_gene: TRBJ2-5
CDR3nt: TGTGCCAGCAGTTACGGGGGGGGGGGTTTCCTTGGAGAGACCCAGTACTTC
CDR3aa: CASSYGGGGFLGETQYF

d_gene: TRBD1
v_gene: TRBV19
abundance: many
j_gene: TRBJ1-2
CDR3nt: TGTGCCAGTAGTATAGATCGGGCAGGGGGACCAAGTAAATATGGCTACACCTTC
CDR3aa: CASSIDRAGGPSKYGYTF

d_gene: NA
v_gene: TRBV6-5
abundance: medium-sized
j_gene: TRBJ1-5
CDR3nt: TGTGCCAGCAGTATGTCCGCGGGAGGCAATCAGCCCCAGCATTTT
CDR3aa: CASSMSAGGNQPQHF

d_gene: TRBD1
v_gene: TRBV29-1
abundance: many
j_gene: TRBJ1-1
CDR3nt: TGCAGCGGTTACGGGACAGAGAACACTGAAGCTTTCTTT
CDR3aa: CSGYGTENTEAFF

d_gene: TRBD1
v_gene: TRBV29-1
abundance: many
j_gene: TRBJ1-1
CDR3nt: TGCAGCGTCGAGGGACAGACCGACACTGAAGCTTTCTTT
CDR3aa: CSVEGQTDTEAFF

d_gene: NA
v_gene: TRBV3-1
abundance: many
j_gene: TRBJ1-2
CDR3nt: TGTGCCAGCACCAGAGGCGCGGCGACAGGACCAAGTCGCTATGGCTACACCTTC
CDR3aa: CASTRGAATGPSRYGYTF

d_gene: TRBD1
v_gene: TRBV29-1
abundance: many
j_gene: TRBJ1-1
CDR3nt: TGCAGCGTTGTCACAGGGGCCACTGAAGCTTTCTTT
CDR3aa: CSVVTGATEAFF

d_gene: NA
v_gene: TRBV30
abundance: many
j_gene: TRBJ1-4
CDR3nt: TGTGCCTGGAGTCCAGGGCAGTTAAATGAAAAACTGTTTTTT
CDR3aa: CAWSPGQLNEKLFF

d_gene: NA
v_gene: TRBV11-1
abundance: NA
j_gene: TRBJ2-7
CDR3nt: TGTGCCAGCAGCTTAGGCGGCTTATACGAGCAGTACTTC
CDR3aa: CASSLGGLYEQYF

d_gene: TRBD2
v_gene: TRBV30
abundance: few
j_gene: TRBJ2-1
CDR3nt: TGTGCCTGGAAGCTAGCGGGAGGGAATGAGCAGTTCTTC
CDR3aa: CAWKLAGGNEQFF

d_gene: NA
v_gene: TRBV19
abundance: many
j_gene: TRBJ1-5
CDR3nt: TGTGCCAGTAGTATTTTAACAGCAAATCAGCCCCAGCATTTT
CDR3aa: CASSILTANQPQHF

d_gene: NA
v_gene: TRBV9
abundance: many
j_gene: TRBJ1-5
CDR3nt: TGTGCCAGCAGCGTAGGGGGTGACCCACGCCAGCCCCAGCATTTT
CDR3aa: CASSVGGDPRQPQHF

d_gene: NA
v_gene: TRBV4-2
abundance: few
j_gene: TRBJ1-1
CDR3nt: TGTGCCAGCAGCCAAGAGACAGCGGGGGACACTGAAGCTTTCTTT
CDR3aa: CASSQETAGDTEAFF